The 32 T cell receptor beta chains listed next were all sequenced from one sample in a study of OX40 agonist ivuxolimab in advanced cancers. Assay: immunoSEQ multiplex PCR; the TCRdb copy retains only in-frame clones and omits some. Among roughly 49,000 clones listed, around 84% were seen once. The sequencing used CD4+ or CD8+ T cells sorted from blood, collected in a trial of the OX40 agonist ivuxolimab. These receptors were collected from an adult with an advanced solid tumor such as melanoma, head and neck, liver or kidney cancer.

The chain joins TRBV11-2 to TRBJ2-7, with D possibly matching TRBD2 (6 bases). Trimming cost V 8 bases and J 4 bases, with 15 bases left between them. Germline V gene data show CDR1 as SGHAT and CDR2 as FQNNGV. The CDR3 has 13 residues. The CDR3 reads CASAPGDLYEQYF. The CDR3 bases are TGTGCCAGCGCTCCGGGGGACTTGTACGAGCAGTACTTC.

This sequence joins TRBV4-2 and TRBJ2-5, with TRBD1 as a possible D gene (6 bases). This CDR3 comprises 16 residues. In germline, CDR1 is LGHNA, CDR2 YNFKEQ. The ends were cut back, 0 bases at V and 5 bases at J, with 16 bases in the middle. This chain's CDR3 is CASSQEGASQGETQYF. In DNA, the CDR3 is TGTGCCAGCAGCCAAGAGGGGGCGAGCCAAGGGGAGACCCAGTACTTC.

V usage is TRBV6-5 and J usage is TRBJ1-2; a possible D gene is TRBD1 (5 bases). V was clipped by 5 bases and J by 1 base, with 11 bases between them. Germline assignment: CDR1 MNHEY and CDR2 SVGAGI. This CDR3 is 14 amino acids long. CDR3 nucleotide sequence: TGTGCCAGCAGTACAGGACTGATTAACTATGGCTACACCTTC. It yields the protein CASSTGLINYGYTF.

The V gene is TRBV5-1, the J gene TRBJ1-1, with TRBD1 matching 11 bases. V was pared by 4 bases and J by 11 bases, with 10 bases of the junction left unmatched. The length of the CDR3 is 14 residues. Germline V CDR1 and CDR2: SGHRS, YFSETQ. CDR3 DNA sequence: TGCGCCAGCAGCGTCGGGACAGGGGGAAAGGAGGCTTTCTTT. Translating it yields CASSVGTGGKEAFF.

The chain uses TRBV4-3 and TRBJ2-2; 7 bases agree with TRBD2. There are 17 residues in the CDR3. CDR1 is LGHNA, CDR2 YSLEER, per germline. With V trimmed by 2 bases and J by 1 base, 7 bases remained unmatched. CDR3 region: CASSQRNAGVNTGELFF. CDR3 bases: TGCGCCAGCAGCCAACGCAACGCGGGGGTGAACACCGGGGAGCTGTTTTTT.

The chain combines TRBV11-2 with TRBJ2-5; tentative D call: TRBD2 (6 bases). Judging by the DNA end, TRBJ2-7 fits better; the J call may be wrong. Germline lookup yields CDR1 SGHAT and CDR2 FQNNGV. The CDR3 is 15 residues long. Here the CDR3 DNA reads TGTGCCAGCAGCTTAGTCCCGGGGGAGGTAAACGAGCAGTACTTC. As protein: CASSLVPGEVNEQYF.

V and J are TRBV5-1 and TRBJ2-1; TRBD1 is a possible D gene (6 bases). The germline V gene has CDR1 SGHRS and CDR2 YFSETQ. The CDR3 covers 14 residues. The ends were cut back, 0 bases at V and 8 bases at J, with 12 bases in the middle. CDR3 bases: TGCGCCAGCAGCTTGGCCTTGGGGGCCTATGAGCAGTTCTTC. This translates into CASSLALGAYEQFF. Full variable domain (outside the CDR3, taken from reference TRBV5-1 and TRBJ2-1): KAGVTQTPRYLIKTRGQQVTLSCSPISGHRSVSWYQQTPGQGLQFLFEYFSETQRNKGNFPGRFSGRQFSNSRSEMNVSTLELGDSALYLCASSLALGAYEQFFGPGTRLTVL.

The chain joins TRBV4-3 to TRBJ2-5; D not certain. This CDR3 has 15 residues. Between the trimmed V and J ends, which lost 3 bases and 0 bases, there was a span of 11 bases. The germline CDR1 and CDR2 sequences are LGHNA and YSLEER. This CDR3 reads CASSQGRRNQETQYF. CDR3 bases: TGCGCCAGCAGCCAGGGCAGACGGAACCAAGAGACCCAGTACTTC.

The CDR3 loop is CASLTDRNTGELFF. The CDR3 DNA reads TGTGCCAGCCTCACCGACCGAAACACCGGGGAGCTGTTTTTT. The gene calls are TRBV2 and TRBJ2-2; D not certain. V was pared by 8 bases and J by 2 bases, with 12 bases between. Looked up from germline, CDR1 is SNHLY and CDR2 is FYNNEI. The CDR3 is 14 residues long.

The count of this clone is one. J is TRBJ2-7 and V is TRBV14; no clear D. Trimming stripped 4 bases from V and 5 bases from J, with 24 bases between. Per germline, CDR1 SGHDN and CDR2 FVKESK. This CDR3 comprises 17 residues. The DNA for the CDR3 is TGTGCCAGCAGCCCCCCTAGAGTAGGCCCGACTGCTGACGAGCAGTACTTC. Translating it yields CASSPPRVGPTADEQYF.

This rearrangement joins TRBV18 to TRBJ2-1; 10 bases fit TRBD2. CDR1 KGHSH and CDR2 LQKENI come from the germline V gene. This CDR3 comprises 16 residues. J was trimmed by 12 bases and V by 3 bases; bases with no gene match: 14. CDR3 nucleotides: TGTGCCAGCTCACCGTCTAGCGGGAGCAAGGGGGGACGGCAGTTCTTC. This sequence encodes CASSPSSGSKGGRQFF.

The rearrangement links TRBV2 to TRBJ1-2; D is perhaps TRBD1 (5 bases). V gave up 1 base and J gave up 5 bases, with 17 bases separating them. The CDR3 contains 16 residues. Looked up from germline, CDR1 is SNHLY and CDR2 is FYNNEI. The CDR3 region is CASSEGAGNGLYGYTF. In nucleotides, the CDR3 is TGTGCCAGCAGTGAAGGTGCAGGGAATGGGCTGTATGGCTACACCTTC.

This chain uses TRBV19 with TRBJ2-5; 8 nucleotides align to TRBD2. The CDR3 spans 16 residues. The germline V gene has CDR1 LNHDA and CDR2 SQIVND (reference sequence). Trimming took 3 bases from V and 5 from J; bases not matched to a gene: 11. The CDR3 sequence: CASSMTGGTQRETQYF. The CDR3 DNA reads TGTGCCAGTAGTATGACGGGGGGGACACAACGGGAGACCCAGTACTTC.

The chain recombines TRBV7-2 with TRBJ2-3; unclear D gene. CDR3 length equals 12 residues. With 2 bases removed from V and 5 bases from J, the gap between germline ends came to 5 bases. Germline assignment: CDR1 SGHTA and CDR2 FQGNSA. The CDR3 DNA is TGTGCCAGCAGCTTATCCATAGATACGCAGTATTTT. Amino acid sequence: CASSLSIDTQYF. The variable domain in full, with the rest retrieved from reference TRBV7-2 and TRBJ2-3, is GAGVSQSPSNKVTEKGKDVELRCDPISGHTALYWYRQSLGQGLEFLIYFQGNSAPDKSGLPSDRFSAERTGGSVSTLTIQRTQQEDSAVYLCASSLSIDTQYFGPGTRLTVL.

J is TRBJ1-2 and V is TRBV14; 7 bases line up with TRBD1. The CDR3 spans 17 residues. V gave up 1 base and J gave up 4 bases; unmatched junction bases: 12. Germline lookup yields CDR1 SGHDN and CDR2 FVKESK. CDR3: CASSQVPTGSLLYGYTF. The CDR3 DNA follows: TGTGCCAGCAGCCAAGTTCCGACAGGGTCTCTACTCTATGGCTACACCTTC.

This chain links TRBV5-1 with TRBJ2-6, with D possibly being TRBD1 (5 bases). CDR3 length: 16 residues. The germline V and J ends were trimmed by 0 bases and 2 bases, with 9 bases remaining between them. Germline CDR1 reads SGHRS; CDR2 reads YFSETQ. The CDR3 sequence is CASSLDRTAGANVLTF. CDR3 sequence (DNA): TGCGCCAGCAGCTTGGACAGGACCGCTGGGGCCAACGTCCTGACTTTC.

The chain joins TRBV18 to TRBJ2-2; weak D call: TRBD1 (6 bases). The CDR3 covers 15 residues. In germline, CDR1 is KGHSH, CDR2 LQKENI. Trimming pared 4 bases from V and 2 bases from J, leaving 11 bases between. CDR3 sequence (DNA): TGTGCCAGCTCACTTTCAGGGGTCAACACCGGGGAGCTGTTTTTT. Translation: CASSLSGVNTGELFF.

The chain links TRBV6-6 to TRBJ2-1; 11 nucleotides align to TRBD2. In germline, CDR1 is MNHNY, CDR2 SVGAGI (reference sequence). The CDR3 is 16 residues long. V lost 4 bases to trimming and J lost 7 bases; unmatched junction nucleotides: 9. As DNA, the CDR3 is TGTGCCAGCAGTTCAGGGACTAGCGGAGGGGGAAATGAGCAGTTCTTC. Amino acid sequence: CASSSGTSGGGNEQFF.

The CDR3 loop is CASSSTTGYSGNTIYF. CDR3 nucleotides: TGTGCCAGCAGCTCGACGACAGGGTATTCTGGAAACACCATATATTTT. The rearrangement uses TRBV7-2 and TRBJ1-3; 7 bases fit TRBD1. The CDR3 extends over 16 amino acids. The germline V gene encodes CDR1 SGHTA and CDR2 FQGNSA. J gave up 1 base and V 4 bases, and 7 bases lay outside the gene matches.

V usage is TRBV4-3 and J usage is TRBJ1-1; unclear D gene. Germline loops: CDR1 LGHNA, CDR2 YSLEER. The CDR3 runs to 15 residues. V shed 2 bases and J shed 0 bases, with 10 bases lying between them. The CDR3 DNA reads TGCGCCAGCAGCCAAAATGGGGTTCTGAACACTGAAGCTTTCTTT. Its translation is CASSQNGVLNTEAFF.

This chain uses TRBV11-3 with TRBJ2-2; TRBD1 matches at 9 bases. This CDR3 contains 14 residues. Trimming took 5 bases from V and 5 from J; bases not matched to a gene: 3. Germline assignment: CDR1 SGHNT and CDR2 YENEEA. The CDR3, as DNA: TGTGCCAGCAGCCAGACAGGGGGGACCGGGGAGCTGTTTTTT. This sequence encodes CASSQTGGTGELFF. The full variable domain, in which reference TRBV11-3 and TRBJ2-2 provide the parts outside the CDR3, is EAGVVQSPRYKIIEKKQPVAFWCNPISGHNTLYWYLQNLGQGPELLIRYENEEAVDDSQLPKDRFSAERLKGVDSTLKIQPAELGDSAVYLCASSQTGGTGELFFGEGSRLTVL.

The gene calls are TRBV6-1 and TRBJ2-7; D is unclear. Trimming stripped 5 bases from V and 5 bases from J, with 10 bases between. This CDR3 region has 12 residues. CDR1 is MNHNS and CDR2 is SASEGT in the germline V gene. CDR3 residues: CASSMVGDEQYF. In DNA, the CDR3 is TGTGCCAGCAGTATGGTAGGCGACGAGCAGTACTTC.

V and J are TRBV2 and TRBJ1-5, with D maybe TRBD1 (5 bases). The CDR3 runs to 13 residues. Trimming took off 10 bases at V and 1 base at J, with 11 bases between the two ends. In germline, CDR1 is SNHLY, CDR2 FYNNEI. The CDR3 loop is CATHRGSNQPQHF. The CDR3 bases are TGTGCCACACATCGGGGGAGCAATCAGCCCCAGCATTTT. Looking up the rest from reference TRBV2 and TRBJ1-5 gives the full variable domain: EPEVTQTPSHQVTQMGQEVILRCVPISNHLYFYWYRQILGQKVEFLVSFYNNEISEKSEIFDDQFSVERPDGSNFTLKIRSTKLEDSAMYFCATHRGSNQPQHFGDGTRLSIL.

The chain recombines TRBV11-2 with TRBJ2-7; the D gene could be TRBD1 or TRBD2 (5 bases each). The germline V and J ends were trimmed by 1 base and 6 bases, with 13 bases remaining between them. In germline, CDR1 is SGHAT, CDR2 FQNNGV. The CDR3 spans 14 residues. The CDR3 sequence: CASSLARGDVEQYF. The CDR3 DNA sequence: TGTGCCAGCAGCTTAGCTAGAGGGGACGTCGAGCAGTACTTC. The variable domain in full, with the rest retrieved from reference TRBV11-2 and TRBJ2-7, is EAGVAQSPRYKIIEKRQSVAFWCNPISGHATLYWYQQILGQGPKLLIQFQNNGVVDDSQLPKDRFSAERLKGVDSTLKIQPAKLEDSAVYLCASSLARGDVEQYFGPGTRLTVT.

V usage is TRBV5-4 and J usage is TRBJ1-2; 9 nucleotides match TRBD1. This CDR3 is 14 amino acids long. With 0 bases clipped from V and 3 bases from J, the junction kept 0 bases outside the gene matches. Germline CDR1 is SGHNT and CDR2 is YYREEE (reference sequence). Written as DNA, the CDR3 is TGTGCCAGCAGCTTGGGGGACAGGGACTATGGCTACACCTTC. It yields the protein CASSLGDRDYGYTF.

V and J are TRBV2 and TRBJ2-1; 11 bases map to TRBD2. Trimming cost V 6 bases and J 5 bases; bases outside gene matches: 3. CDR1 and CDR2 (germline): SNHLY, FYNNEI. This CDR3 is 14 amino acids long. CDR3: CASRGTSGNNEQFF. The CDR3 coding sequence is TGTGCCAGCAGGGGGACTAGCGGTAACAATGAGCAGTTCTTC.

The table lists this clone with a count of one. This sequence joins TRBV6-5 and TRBJ1-3; D uncertain. V was pared by 4 bases and J by 0 bases, with 10 bases between. Looked up from germline, CDR1 is MNHEY and CDR2 is SVGAGI. The CDR3 has 15 amino acids. The CDR3 is CASSSPQNSGNTIYF. The CDR3 DNA is TGTGCCAGCAGTTCCCCCCAGAACTCTGGAAACACCATATATTTT.

CDR3 sequence: CASSPGTPYQPQHF. For the CDR3, the DNA is TGTGCCAGCAGTCCCGGGACACCATATCAGCCCCAGCATTTT. The rearrangement links TRBV5-8 to TRBJ1-5; D perhaps matches TRBD1 (6 bases). Trimming took 5 bases from V and 5 from J, leaving 14 bases between them. The CDR3 spans 14 residues. Germline CDR1 is SGHTS and CDR2 is YDEGEE.

The rearrangement links TRBV19 to TRBJ1-5; 8 bases fit TRBD1. This CDR3 spans 15 amino acids. CDR1 and CDR2 (germline): LNHDA, SQIVND (reference sequence). Here the CDR3 reads CAAAGQGGRGQPQHF. Here the CDR3 DNA reads TGTGCAGCGGCAGGACAGGGAGGCAGAGGTCAGCCCCAGCATTTT.

This chain links TRBV2 with TRBJ1-2, with D hard to call. The V gene's germline CDR1 is SNHLY and CDR2 FYNNEI. Trimming removed 4 bases at V and 8 bases at J, with 14 bases between. CDR3 size: 13 residues. The CDR3 DNA reads TGTGCCAGCAGTGTAACCTTTCTTGTCGGCTACACCTTC. It encodes CASSVTFLVGYTF.

The chain employs TRBV29-1 and TRBJ2-1; unclear D gene. Germline V gene lookup returns CDR1 SQVTM and CDR2 ANQGSEA. This CDR3 contains 15 residues. Trimming took off 3 bases at V and 1 base at J, with 13 bases between the two ends. CDR3 coding DNA: TGCAGCGTTGAGTCGGCCGTGAGGTCCTACAATGAGCAGTTCTTC. Residues: CSVESAVRSYNEQFF.

This clone was seen a single time. V gene TRBV18 combines with J gene TRBJ2-7; D is tentatively TRBD1 or TRBD2 (6 bases each). V was trimmed by 1 base and J by 3 bases, leaving 10 bases between them. CDR3 length: 14 residues. Germline loops: CDR1 KGHSH, CDR2 LQKENI. The CDR3 region has the DNA TGTGCCAGCTCACCACAAGGGGGGATCTACGAGCAGTACTTC. The encoded protein is CASSPQGGIYEQYF.